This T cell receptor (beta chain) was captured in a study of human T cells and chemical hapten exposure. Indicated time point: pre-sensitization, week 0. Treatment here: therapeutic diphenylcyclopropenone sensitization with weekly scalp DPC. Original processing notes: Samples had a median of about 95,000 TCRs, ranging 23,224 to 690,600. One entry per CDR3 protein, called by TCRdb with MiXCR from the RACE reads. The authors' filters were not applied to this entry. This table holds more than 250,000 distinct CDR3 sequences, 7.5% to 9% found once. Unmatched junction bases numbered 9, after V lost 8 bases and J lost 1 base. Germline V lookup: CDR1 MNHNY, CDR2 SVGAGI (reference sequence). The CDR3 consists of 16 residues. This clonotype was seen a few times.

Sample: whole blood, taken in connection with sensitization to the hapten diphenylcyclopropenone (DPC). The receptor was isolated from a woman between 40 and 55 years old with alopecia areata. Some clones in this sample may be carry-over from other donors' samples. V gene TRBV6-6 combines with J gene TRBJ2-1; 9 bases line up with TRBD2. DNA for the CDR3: TGTGCCAGCCTCAAGCGGGAGGCATCATCCTACAATGAGCAGTTCTTC. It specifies CASLKREASSYNEQFF.